The 8 T cell receptor beta chains below were found in one sample sequenced in a study of identifying expanded T cells in peripheral blood. TCRdb keeps only in-frame clones here, not all; method: immunoSEQ multiplex PCR. The table records under 90,000 clones, roughly 90% of them present only once. The sequencing input was blood. The receptor set was obtained from a person aged 18 to 75 in good health.

The genes are TRBV7-2 and TRBJ2-2, with D uncertain. This CDR3 is 14 amino acids long. Germline assignment: CDR1 SGHTA and CDR2 FQGNSA. The V end was cut by 3 bases, the J end by 5 bases, with 10 bases between. CDR3 sequence reads: CASSFTPVTGELFF. CDR3 DNA: TGTGCCAGCAGCTTCACCCCCGTGACCGGGGAGCTGTTTTTT.

This rearrangement joins TRBV2 to TRBJ2-1, with 11 bases that match TRBD2. The V and J ends lost 8 bases and 14 bases, in that order; junction bases with no gene match: 2. The CDR3 has 10 residues. Looked up from germline, CDR1 is SNHLY and CDR2 is FYNNEI. The CDR3 DNA follows: TGTGCCAGCGTAGCGGGAGGGAAGTTCTTC. Its protein product is CASVAGGKFF.

The table lists this clone with a count of one. V gene TRBV7-8 combines with J gene TRBJ2-7, with no clear D. Germline V gene lookup returns CDR1 SGHVS and CDR2 FQNEAQ. The CDR3 covers 16 residues. Trimming removed 0 bases at V and 7 bases at J, with 19 bases between. DNA for the CDR3: TGTGCCAGCAGCTTAGCGACCCACTTACTGGCTTCTGAGCAGTACTTC. This codes for CASSLATHLLASEQYF.

The V and J genes are TRBV29-1 and TRBJ1-2; D is ambiguous. Germline V lookup: CDR1 SQVTM, CDR2 ANQGSEA. V was clipped by 6 bases and J by 5 bases, with 13 bases between them. The CDR3 totals 12 residues. DNA for the CDR3: TGCAGCGTACCTATAGGGCAGTATGGCTACACCTTC. Translated, it gives CSVPIGQYGYTF.

In nucleotides, the CDR3 is TGTGCCAGCAGCCAAGATTCAGGGAGGGGCTACACCTTC. This translates into CASSQDSGRGYTF. The J gene is TRBJ1-2, the V gene TRBV4-2, with D perhaps matching TRBD1 (5 bases). Germline CDR1 reads LGHNA; CDR2 reads YNFKEQ. The CDR3 has 13 residues. V was cut by 0 bases and J by 8 bases, with 10 bases left in between.

The V gene is TRBV11-2, the J gene TRBJ2-7, with 12 bases that match TRBD1. Germline values: CDR1 SGHAT, CDR2 FQNNGV. The CDR3 runs 16 residues. V lost 5 bases to trimming and J lost 5 bases; unmatched junction nucleotides: 10. CDR3 sequence: CASSHPGQGASNEQYF. Written as DNA, the CDR3 is TGTGCCAGCAGCCATCCGGGACAGGGGGCAAGCAACGAGCAGTACTTC.

The chain is built from TRBV14 and TRBJ1-4; no reliable D call. The CDR3 has 16 residues. The germline V gene encodes CDR1 SGHDN and CDR2 FVKESK. Trimming removed 0 bases from V and 0 bases from J, with 8 bases in between. The CDR3 nucleotides read TGTGCCAGCAGCCAAGAAATCCGCGCAACTAATGAAAAACTGTTTTTT. Its translation: CASSQEIRATNEKLFF.

The CDR3 region is CASSELRAGDTDTQYF. The CDR3, as DNA: TGCGCCAGCAGTGAGTTGAGAGCGGGGGACACAGATACGCAGTATTTT. The V gene is TRBV10-1, the J gene TRBJ2-3, with 8 bases fitting TRBD2. The CDR3 runs 16 residues. Germline-derived CDR1 and CDR2 are WNHNN and SYGVQD (reference sequence). The V segment lost 1 base and the J segment 2 bases; nucleotides outside the gene matches: 5.